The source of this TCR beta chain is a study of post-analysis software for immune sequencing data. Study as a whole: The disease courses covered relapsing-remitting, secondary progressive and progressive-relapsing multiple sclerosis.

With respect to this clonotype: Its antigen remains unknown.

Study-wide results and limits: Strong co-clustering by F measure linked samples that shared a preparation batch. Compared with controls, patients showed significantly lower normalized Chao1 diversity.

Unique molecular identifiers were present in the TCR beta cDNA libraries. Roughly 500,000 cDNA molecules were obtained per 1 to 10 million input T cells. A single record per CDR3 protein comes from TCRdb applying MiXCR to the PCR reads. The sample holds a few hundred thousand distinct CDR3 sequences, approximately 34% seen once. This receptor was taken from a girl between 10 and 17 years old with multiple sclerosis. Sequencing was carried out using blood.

The chain's CDR3 is CASSEESNLEQFF. CDR3 bases: TGTGCCAGCAGTGAGGAGAGTAACCTTGAGCAGTTCTTC. The V gene is TRBV2, the J gene TRBJ2-1, with D unresolved. Trimming shortened V by 3 bases and J by 9 bases, and 12 bases separated the two germline ends. The germline V gene has CDR1 SNHLY and CDR2 FYNNEI. CDR3 length equals 13 residues.